This T cell receptor (beta chain) was recovered during a study of blood T cells in healthy people across ages. Overall study results and limits: Donor CMV status, an unknown factor, possibly confounded changes in expanded clonotypes. As age increased, TCR beta diversity per million T cells fell in a roughly linear fashion.

This clonotype was found once. Its antigen is not known. A sample-barcoded 5' primer and a J-beta primer mix were used in a second PCR of about 7 to 12 cycles. MiXCR, run by TCRdb on the 5' RACE reads, gives a single entry per CDR3 protein. This repertoire shows about 640,000 distinct CDR3 sequences, approximately 50% found once; its top ten account for 35% to 40%. The CDR3 contains 13 residues. Germline V gene lookup returns CDR1 MNHNS and CDR2 SASEGT. After removal of 0 bases from V and 13 bases from J, the junction contained 5 bases not matched to a gene. The material sequenced was blood. The rearrangement links TRBV6-1 to TRBJ2-4; 8 positions agree with TRBD1. The TCR originated in a man aged 60 to 75 in good health. Here the CDR3 DNA reads TGTGCCAGCAGTGAAGCGGCAGGGGGCCAGCAGTACTTC. Translated: CASSEAAGGQQYF.